The sequence of this TCR beta chain was determined in a study of blood T cell repertoires in COVID-19. Looking at the study overall: PBMCs, B-cell-depleted T cells, or T cells provided the cDNA or gDNA that made up the material.

Profiled with immunoSEQ multiplex PCR; TCRdb holds only in-frame clones, not every one. The table records more than 200,000 clones, 80% to 90% of them present only once. Germline V gene sequence: CDR1 SGHDT, CDR2 YYEEEE. The V gene end was trimmed by 4 bases and the J gene end by 7 bases; junction bases not matched to a gene: 7. The CDR3 consists of 15 residues. The J gene is TRBJ2-7, the V gene TRBV5-6, with 14 bases identical to TRBD2. The receptor was isolated from an elderly man with acute or convalescent COVID-19. The sequenced sample consisted of peripheral blood. CDR3 nucleotides: TGTGCCAGCAGCCCCGGACTAGCGGGAGGAGGAGAGCAGTACTTC. Protein product: CASSPGLAGGGEQYF.